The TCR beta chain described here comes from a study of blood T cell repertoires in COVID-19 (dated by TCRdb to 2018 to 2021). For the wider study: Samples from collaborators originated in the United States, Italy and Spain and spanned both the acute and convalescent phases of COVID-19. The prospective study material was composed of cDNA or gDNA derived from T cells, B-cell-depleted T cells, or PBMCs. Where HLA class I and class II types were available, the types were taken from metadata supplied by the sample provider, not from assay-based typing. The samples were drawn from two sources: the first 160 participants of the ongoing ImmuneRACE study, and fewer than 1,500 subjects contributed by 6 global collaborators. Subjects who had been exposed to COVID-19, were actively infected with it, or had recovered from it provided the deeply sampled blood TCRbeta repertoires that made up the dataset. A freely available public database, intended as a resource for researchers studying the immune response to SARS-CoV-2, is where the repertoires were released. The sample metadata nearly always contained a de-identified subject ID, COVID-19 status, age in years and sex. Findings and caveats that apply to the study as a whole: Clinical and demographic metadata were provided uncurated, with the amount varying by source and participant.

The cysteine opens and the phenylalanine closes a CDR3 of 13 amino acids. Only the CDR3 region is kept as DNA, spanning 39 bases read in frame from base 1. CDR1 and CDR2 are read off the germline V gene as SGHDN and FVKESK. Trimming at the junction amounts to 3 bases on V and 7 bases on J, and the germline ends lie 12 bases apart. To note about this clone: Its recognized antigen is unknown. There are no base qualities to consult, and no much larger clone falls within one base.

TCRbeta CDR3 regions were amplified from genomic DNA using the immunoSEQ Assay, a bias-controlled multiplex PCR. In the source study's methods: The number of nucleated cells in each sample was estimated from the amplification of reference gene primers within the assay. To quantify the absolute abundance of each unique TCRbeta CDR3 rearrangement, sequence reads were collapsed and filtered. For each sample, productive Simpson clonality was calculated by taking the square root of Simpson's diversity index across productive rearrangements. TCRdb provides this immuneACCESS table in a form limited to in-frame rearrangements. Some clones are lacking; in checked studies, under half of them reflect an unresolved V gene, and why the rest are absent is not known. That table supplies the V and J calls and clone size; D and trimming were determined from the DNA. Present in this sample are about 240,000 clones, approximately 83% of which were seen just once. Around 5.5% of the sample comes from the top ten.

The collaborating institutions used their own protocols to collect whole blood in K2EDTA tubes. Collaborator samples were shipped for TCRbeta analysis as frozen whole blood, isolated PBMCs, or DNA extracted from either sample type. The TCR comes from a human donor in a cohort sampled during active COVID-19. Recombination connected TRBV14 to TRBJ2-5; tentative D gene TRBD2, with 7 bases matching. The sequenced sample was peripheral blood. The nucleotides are TGTGCCAGCAGCCAGCGGGGGCAGAGGACCCAGTACTTC. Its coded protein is CASSQRGQRTQYF.